This T cell receptor (beta chain) was documented in a study of T cell changes during pregnancy in multiple sclerosis. The protocol was immunoSEQ multiplex PCR, while the TCRdb copy is restricted to in-frame clones and leaves out a portion. The top ten clones hold 1.5% to 2% of a sample with about 72,000 clones, about 94% of them seen once. Germline lookup yields CDR1 SNHLY and CDR2 FYNNEI. The CDR3 totals 12 residues. V was cut by 4 bases and J by 4 bases, with 8 bases left in between. This TCR derives from a female donor in good health, enrolled as a control in a pregnancy study. The chain carries TRBV2 and TRBJ2-7, with unresolved D. This specimen was peripheral blood, taken in the first trimester of pregnancy. The chain's CDR3 is CASSGRSYEQYF. CDR3 sequence (DNA): TGTGCCAGCAGTGGGCGGTCTTACGAGCAGTACTTC.